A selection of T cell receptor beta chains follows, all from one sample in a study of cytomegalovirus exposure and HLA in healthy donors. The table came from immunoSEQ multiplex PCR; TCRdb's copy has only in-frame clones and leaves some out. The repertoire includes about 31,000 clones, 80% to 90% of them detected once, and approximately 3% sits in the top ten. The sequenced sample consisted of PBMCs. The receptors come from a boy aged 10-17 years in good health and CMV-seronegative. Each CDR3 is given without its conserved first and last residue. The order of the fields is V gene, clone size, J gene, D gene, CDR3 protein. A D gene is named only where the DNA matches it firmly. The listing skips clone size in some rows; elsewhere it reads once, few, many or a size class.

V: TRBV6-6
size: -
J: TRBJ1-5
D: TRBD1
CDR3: ASSSDRAPQPQH

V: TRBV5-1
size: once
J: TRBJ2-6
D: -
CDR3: ASSLVPGINSGANVLT

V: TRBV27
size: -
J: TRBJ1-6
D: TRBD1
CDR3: ASRGTGYSPLH

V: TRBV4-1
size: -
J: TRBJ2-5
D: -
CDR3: ASSQDTRLRETQY

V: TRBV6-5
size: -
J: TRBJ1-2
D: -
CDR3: ASKVSGVKGYGYT

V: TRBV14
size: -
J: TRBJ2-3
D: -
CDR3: ASSQDRFITDTQY

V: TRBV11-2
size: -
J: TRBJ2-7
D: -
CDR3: ASSPDPFRGAHEQY

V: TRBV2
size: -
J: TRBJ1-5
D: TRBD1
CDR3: ASSEASPGGLQPQH

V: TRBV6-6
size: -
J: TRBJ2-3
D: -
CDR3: ASREISDTQY

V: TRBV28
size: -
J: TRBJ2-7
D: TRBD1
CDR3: ASSLQGASYEQY

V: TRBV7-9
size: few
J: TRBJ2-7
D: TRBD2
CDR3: ASSLAILGLAGTYEQY

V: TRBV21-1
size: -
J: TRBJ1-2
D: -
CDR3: AEARAGQGARNNYGYT

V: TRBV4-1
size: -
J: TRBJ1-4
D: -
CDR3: ASSQDGDGTSNGNEKLF

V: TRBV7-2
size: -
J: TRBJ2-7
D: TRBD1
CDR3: ASSLSRTGGSEQY

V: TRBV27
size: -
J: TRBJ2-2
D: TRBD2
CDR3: ASSFLGLAGVNTGELF

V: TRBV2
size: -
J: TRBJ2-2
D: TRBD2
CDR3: ASSSAGAGELF

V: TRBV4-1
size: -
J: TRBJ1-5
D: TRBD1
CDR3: ASSLSLIWDRSNQPQH